Below are 21 T cell receptor beta chains sequenced from a single sample in a study of EBV T-cell therapy then PD-1 blockade in nasopharyngeal carcinoma. Treatment: AdE1-LMPpoly-expanded autologous EBV-specific T-cell therapy followed by anti-PD-1 nivolumab. Their specific antigens are unknown. The data were produced by immunoSEQ multiplex PCR, yet TCRdb's version contains in-frame clones alone and is incomplete. Of some 20,000 clones listed, almost 85% were seen once; the top ten hold roughly 31%. The specimen was CD8+ T cells from blood, collected at day 33 from a patient whose treatment included autologous EBV-specific T cells and nivolumab. All receptors come from a man aged 35-49 years with nasopharyngeal carcinoma.

V is TRBV9 and J is TRBJ2-1; 15 bases agree with TRBD2. Germline loops: CDR1 SGDLS, CDR2 YYNGEE. V trimming: 4 bases; J trimming: 4 bases; junction bases outside the gene matches: 6. The CDR3 length is 17 residues. The CDR3 sequence is CASSTGTSGGRYNEQFF. The CDR3 nucleotides read TGTGCCAGCAGCACCGGGACTAGCGGGGGGAGATACAATGAGCAGTTCTTC.

This sequence joins TRBV5-6 and TRBJ1-4; perhaps TRBD1 as D (6 bases). Trimming shortened V by 4 bases and J by 4 bases, and 11 bases separated the two germline ends. Germline V CDR1 and CDR2: SGHDT, YYEEEE. The CDR3 totals 14 residues. For the CDR3, the DNA is TGTGCCAGCAGCGCGGGGGCCAATAATGAAAAACTGTTTTTT. Amino acids: CASSAGANNEKLFF.

The rearrangement links TRBV6-4 to TRBJ2-3; 14 bases align to TRBD2. This CDR3 has 18 amino acids. The junction had 6 bases not matched to a gene; V was cut back by 0 bases and J by 4 bases. Looked up from germline, CDR1 is MRHNA and CDR2 is SNTAGT. CDR3 nucleotides: TGTGCCAGCAGTGACTCGAGACTAGCGGGGGGGCCCTCAGATACGCAGTATTTT. Protein sequence: CASSDSRLAGGPSDTQYF.

V and J are TRBV19 and TRBJ2-7; 8 bases align to TRBD1. CDR1 and CDR2 from the germline V gene are LNHDA and SQIVND (reference sequence). The ends lost 5 bases at V and 5 bases at J; junction bases unmatched: 2. The CDR3 runs to 12 residues. In DNA form, the CDR3 reads TGTGCCAGTAGTCGACAGGGGAACGAGCAGTACTTC. Its protein is CASSRQGNEQYF.

The chain is built from TRBV24-1 and TRBJ2-1, with 12 positions matching TRBD2. This CDR3 is built from 16 residues. Looked up from germline, CDR1 is KGHDR and CDR2 is SFDVKD. Unmatched junction bases numbered 9, after V lost 5 bases and J lost 8 bases. In DNA, the CDR3 is TGTGCCACCAGTGGAGCTAGCGGGGGGGCTCTCGATGAGCAGTTCTTC. As protein: CATSGASGGALDEQFF.

This rearrangement joins TRBV27 to TRBJ1-1; unclear D gene. The germline V and J ends were trimmed by 0 bases and 1 base, with 3 bases remaining between them. The length of the CDR3 is 13 residues. Germline V gene sequence: CDR1 MNHEY, CDR2 SMNVEV (reference sequence). CDR3 in amino acids: CASSLSRNTEAFF. DNA of the CDR3: TGTGCCAGCAGTTTATCCCGGAACACTGAAGCTTTCTTT.

CDR3 sequence reads: CASSQPGEQFF. CDR3 sequence (DNA): TGTGCCAGCAGTCAGCCGGGTGAGCAGTTCTTC. This sequence joins TRBV12-3 or TRBV12-4 and TRBJ2-1; D uncertain. V was clipped by 5 bases and J by 9 bases, with 8 bases between them. The CDR3 totals 11 residues.

V usage is TRBV4-1 and J usage is TRBJ2-7; D gene unclear. The CDR3 is 13 amino acids. Per the germline V gene, CDR1 is MGHRA and CDR2 is YSYEKL. Trimming removed 0 bases at V and 7 bases at J, with 10 bases between. The CDR3 bases are TGCGCCAGCAGCCAAGATCCGAGACTGGAGCAGTACTTC. Protein: CASSQDPRLEQYF.

This clone was seen a single time. The V and J genes are TRBV5-4 and TRBJ2-5; no definite D call. Germline V gene lookup returns CDR1 SGHNT and CDR2 YYREEE (reference sequence). This CDR3 comprises 12 residues. With 2 bases removed from V and 4 bases from J, the gap between germline ends came to 6 bases. Here the CDR3 DNA reads TGTGCCAGCAGCTTCTGGGGAGAGACCCAGTACTTC. This gives the protein CASSFWGETQYF.

In DNA, the CDR3 is TGTGCCACCAGTGATGCAGGGTTCAATCAGCCCCAGCATTTT. It codes for CATSDAGFNQPQHF. The rearrangement joins TRBV24-1 to TRBJ1-5, with D possibly TRBD1 on 5 matching bases. The V end was cut by 3 bases, the J end by 3 bases, with 8 bases between. This CDR3 comprises 14 residues. Germline V gene sequence: CDR1 KGHDR, CDR2 SFDVKD.

This clone appeared once. The V call is TRBV5-5, the J call TRBJ2-3; 10 nucleotides match TRBD2. The CDR3 spans 15 residues. Germline V CDR1 and CDR2: SGHKS, YYEKEE (reference sequence). J was trimmed by 1 base and V by 5 bases; bases with no gene match: 4. CDR3 region: CASRLTSGGTDTQYF. CDR3 DNA: TGTGCCAGCAGACTCACTAGCGGGGGCACAGATACGCAGTATTTT.

This clone was seen only a few times. The chain carries TRBV9 and TRBJ2-7; D uncertain. V lost 3 bases to trimming and J lost 3 bases, with 7 bases between them. CDR1 SGDLS and CDR2 YYNGEE come from the germline V gene. CDR3 length: 12 residues. The DNA for the CDR3 is TGTGCCAGCAGCGCTGACGGCTACGAGCAGTACTTC. The encoded protein is CASSADGYEQYF.

As DNA, the CDR3 is TGTGCCAGTAGGACACCGGGACCCCGTTTCTTT. This sequence encodes CASRTPGPRFF. The chain joins TRBV19 to TRBJ1-1; tentatively, D is TRBD1 (5 bases). The V end lost 6 bases, the J end lost 13 bases, and 15 bases lay between the germline ends. Germline V gene sequence: CDR1 LNHDA, CDR2 SQIVND (reference sequence). The CDR3 runs 11 residues.

This clone was picked up one time. CDR3 loop: CASSSPRSSYEQYF. CDR3 in DNA: TGTGCCAGCAGCTCCCCAAGGAGCTCCTACGAGCAGTACTTC. The chain is built from TRBV28 and TRBJ2-7; D uncertain. The CDR3 is 14 residues long. Germline V gene sequence: CDR1 MDHEN, CDR2 SYDVKM. Deletions cut 6 bases from V and 0 bases from J, with 12 bases between.

The J gene is TRBJ2-1, the V gene TRBV7-3; D perhaps matches TRBD1 (6 bases). Germline loops: CDR1 SGHTA, CDR2 FQGTGA. This CDR3 is built from 22 residues. Trimming cost V 2 bases and J 3 bases, with 32 bases left between them. CDR3 residues: CASSLPYLPNRDNRRDYNEQFF. The CDR3 nucleotides are TGTGCCAGCAGCTTACCGTATCTACCAAACCGGGACAACCGTCGGGACTACAATGAGCAGTTCTTC. The full variable domain, completed using reference TRBV7-3 and TRBJ2-1, is GAGVSQTPSNKVTEKGKYVELRCDPISGHTALYWYRQSLGQGPEFLIYFQGTGAADDSGLPNDRFFAVRPEGSVSTLKIQRTERGDSAVYLCASSLPYLPNRDNRRDYNEQFFGPGTRLTVL.

This chain joins TRBV28 and TRBJ2-5, with TRBD2 as a possible D gene (5 bases). CDR1 is MDHEN and CDR2 is SYDVKM in the germline V gene. The ends were cut back, 6 bases at V and 1 base at J, with 15 bases in the middle. CDR3 length equals 15 residues. In nucleotides, the CDR3 is TGTGCCAGCAGCCTCGGGGTAGTCATCCAAGAGACCCAGTACTTC. Translated: CASSLGVVIQETQYF.

The V call is TRBV27, the J call TRBJ2-5, with D perhaps being TRBD1 or TRBD2 (7 bases each). The germline CDR1 and CDR2 sequences are MNHEY and SMNVEV (reference sequence). Trimming stripped 0 bases from V and 4 bases from J, with 21 bases between. This CDR3 has 18 residues. CDR3 loop: CASSLSFPGRGRSETQYF. The CDR3 nucleotides are TGTGCCAGCAGTTTATCCTTCCCAGGGAGGGGGCGATCAGAGACCCAGTACTTC.

This rearrangement joins TRBV27 to TRBJ1-2, with D possibly being TRBD1 (6 bases). Looked up from germline, CDR1 is MNHEY and CDR2 is SMNVEV (reference sequence). The V gene lost 2 bases and the J gene lost 8 bases, with 12 bases spanning the gap. The CDR3 is made up of 13 amino acids. The CDR3 protein is CASSLGTRRGYTF. The CDR3, as DNA: TGTGCCAGCAGTTTAGGGACACGGAGGGGCTACACCTTC.

The chain recombines TRBV7-9 with TRBJ1-5; D ambiguous. In germline, CDR1 is SEHNR, CDR2 FQNEAQ (reference sequence). This CDR3 region has 15 residues. Between the trimmed V and J ends, which lost 5 bases and 5 bases, there was a span of 16 bases. The CDR3 loop reads CASSHIGPGDQPQHF. As DNA, the CDR3 is TGTGCCAGCAGCCATATTGGTCCTGGGGATCAGCCCCAGCATTTT.

This sequence joins TRBV27 and TRBJ1-5, with D unclear. This CDR3 spans 13 amino acids. Per germline, CDR1 MNHEY and CDR2 SMNVEV (reference sequence). The ends were cut back, 5 bases at V and 8 bases at J, with 13 bases in the middle. The DNA of the CDR3 is TGTGCCAGCAGTCGGGCAGCCGTAGAGCCCCAGCATTTT. It yields the protein CASSRAAVEPQHF.

The rearrangement joins TRBV9 to TRBJ1-4; 8 bases match TRBD1. CDR1 SGDLS and CDR2 YYNGEE come from the germline V gene. Trimming took 4 bases from V and 12 from J; bases not matched to a gene: 14. The CDR3 is made up of 15 amino acids. The CDR3 DNA sequence: TGTGCCAGCAGCATTAGGGACAGGCCCCAAGCGGAACTGTTTTTT. This gives the protein CASSIRDRPQAELFF.